This entry lists 15 T cell receptor beta chains sequenced from one sample in a study of cytomegalovirus exposure and HLA in healthy donors (dated by TCRdb to about 2017). Library method: the immunoSEQ multiplex PCR assay. The multiplex PCR relied on a mix of 60 forward primers for TCR Vbeta segments and 13 reverse primers for TCR Jbeta segments. What TCRdb holds here is the immuneACCESS table cut down to in-frame rearrangements. Part of the clones is not present; checked against another copy, under half of the missing clones reflect an unresolved V gene, and the others are unexplained. The sample table holds some 75,000 clones. Of the sample, over 4.5% is held by the ten largest clones. The sequenced material came from PBMCs. Source of these receptors: a man aged 40-55 years in good health and CMV-seronegative.

The J gene is TRBJ1-1, the V gene TRBV7-2, with D perhaps TRBD1 (5 bases). The CDR3 has 13 residues. CDR1 and CDR2 (germline): SGHTA, FQGNSA. Deletions cut 1 base from V and 8 bases from J, with 11 bases between. CDR3 residues: CASSLGAGLEAFF. In DNA, the CDR3 is TGTGCCAGCAGCTTAGGGGCAGGGCTCGAAGCTTTCTTT.

V usage is TRBV11-3 and J usage is TRBJ2-3; the D gene is possibly TRBD1 (5 bases). The CDR3 is 12 amino acids. V dropped 6 bases and J dropped 3 bases, with 7 bases sitting between them. Germline values: CDR1 SGHNT, CDR2 YENEEA. CDR3 protein: CASSPGTDTQYF. The CDR3 DNA reads as TGTGCCAGCAGTCCAGGGACAGATACGCAGTATTTT.

The chain carries TRBV6-5 and TRBJ2-7; possible D gene TRBD1, 6 bases. CDR1 and CDR2 (germline): MNHEY, SVGAGI. V gave up 4 bases and J gave up 2 bases, with 18 bases separating them. The CDR3 runs to 16 residues. CDR3 bases: TGTGCCAGCAGTTCCCCCGGACAGATCACAACCTACGAGCAGTACTTC. Its translation: CASSSPGQITTYEQYF.

The chain combines TRBV4-3 with TRBJ1-4; possible D gene TRBD1, 6 bases. The V end lost 2 bases, the J end lost 8 bases, and 9 bases lay between the germline ends. CDR1 and CDR2 from the germline V gene are LGHNA and YSLEER. CDR3 length: 13 amino acids. DNA of the CDR3: TGCGCCAGCAGCCAAAGGGGGTGGGAAAAACTGTTTTTT. Protein: CASSQRGWEKLFF.

The V and J genes are TRBV6-5 and TRBJ2-1, with TRBD2 identical over 7 bases. This CDR3 is built from 15 residues. The trim removed 2 bases at V and 4 bases at J, leaving 5 bases unmatched. CDR1 is MNHEY and CDR2 is SVGAGI in the germline V gene. CDR3 in amino acids: CASSYAGENYNEQFF. The CDR3 DNA sequence: TGTGCCAGCAGTTACGCGGGGGAGAATTACAATGAGCAGTTCTTC.

The rearrangement uses TRBV28 and TRBJ2-7; 9 bases match TRBD2. CDR1 and CDR2 (germline): MDHEN, SYDVKM. The V segment lost 8 bases and the J segment 4 bases; nucleotides outside the gene matches: 3. The CDR3 totals 12 residues. In DNA, the CDR3 is TGTGCCAGCGGCCTAGCGGGATACGAGCAGTACTTC. Its protein product is CASGLAGYEQYF.

The chain carries TRBV28 and TRBJ1-1, with D possibly being TRBD1 (5 bases). Germline lookup yields CDR1 MDHEN and CDR2 SYDVKM. Trimming stripped 1 base from V and 0 bases from J, with 9 bases between. This CDR3 contains 15 residues. This CDR3 reads CASSLFRGMNTEAFF. CDR3 in DNA: TGTGCCAGCAGTTTATTTAGGGGAATGAACACTGAAGCTTTCTTT.

The rearrangement links TRBV7-2 to TRBJ1-5; no firm D call. Germline CDR1 reads SGHTA; CDR2 reads FQGNSA. The length of the CDR3 is 14 residues. Trimming removed 4 bases at V and 0 bases at J, with 7 bases between. The CDR3 region is CASSSGDSNQPQHF. The CDR3 bases are TGTGCCAGCAGCTCCGGGGATAGCAATCAGCCCCAGCATTTT.

The chain recombines TRBV6-5 with TRBJ2-1; 7 nucleotides line up with TRBD2. Losses at the gene ends were 6 bases for V and 9 bases for J; bases not matched to a gene: 11. This CDR3 is built from 14 residues. Germline lookup yields CDR1 MNHEY and CDR2 SVGAGI. CDR3 nucleotides: TGTGCCAGCAGCCGCGGACTAGAGGGTAGTGAGCAGTTCTTC. It specifies CASSRGLEGSEQFF.

The chain links TRBV21-1 to TRBJ1-1. TRBV21-1 is marked as a pseudogene. This CDR3 comprises 20 residues. CDR3 region: CASSKVDSKDLIPLNTEAFF. The CDR3 coding sequence is TGTGCCAGCAGCAAAGTTGATTCCAAAGACTTAATCCCTCTGAACACTGAAGCTTTCTTT.

The chain is built from TRBV11-3 and TRBJ2-3; weak D call: TRBD1 (6 bases). This CDR3 has 15 residues. Looked up from germline, CDR1 is SGHNT and CDR2 is YENEEA. Deletions cut 5 bases from V and 2 bases from J, with 14 bases between. Written as DNA, the CDR3 is TGTGCCAGCAGCCCTCGGACAGCCGTCACAGATACGCAGTATTTT. Translation gives CASSPRTAVTDTQYF. The full variable domain, in which reference TRBV11-3 and TRBJ2-3 provide the parts outside the CDR3, is EAGVVQSPRYKIIEKKQPVAFWCNPISGHNTLYWYLQNLGQGPELLIRYENEEAVDDSQLPKDRFSAERLKGVDSTLKIQPAELGDSAVYLCASSPRTAVTDTQYFGPGTRLTVL.

The rearrangement uses TRBV5-1 and TRBJ2-5, with TRBD2 matching 11 bases. The J call is uncertain, as TRBJ2-7 better fits the DNA end. The CDR3 extends over 16 amino acids. CDR1 and CDR2 from the germline V gene are SGHRS and YFSETQ. Here the CDR3 DNA reads TGCGCCAGCAGCTTTAGCGGTAGCGGGAGGGCCGACGAGCAGTACTTC. Translated, it gives CASSFSGSGRADEQYF.

CDR3 sequence: CASSPRDTYTTEAFF. The CDR3 nucleotides read TGTGCCAGCAGCCCCCGGGACACCTACACCACTGAAGCTTTCTTT. The J gene is TRBJ1-1, the V gene TRBV7-8; possible D gene TRBD1, 6 bases. CDR3 length equals 15 residues. Germline lookup yields CDR1 SGHVS and CDR2 FQNEAQ. Trimming shortened V by 5 bases and J by 4 bases, and 17 bases separated the two germline ends.

The CDR3 sequence is CATSSSGGVTDTQYF. The CDR3 DNA reads as TGTGCCACCAGCTCAAGCGGCGGGGTCACAGATACGCAGTATTTT. The V and J genes are TRBV15 and TRBJ2-3; D may be TRBD2 (6 bases). This CDR3 is built from 15 residues. Per the germline V gene, CDR1 is LNHNV and CDR2 is YYDKDF (reference sequence). V lost 5 bases and J lost 2, with 14 bases in between.

The chain couples TRBV5-8 to TRBJ1-5, with 7 positions matching TRBD1. The CDR3 extends over 16 amino acids. Germline trimming cut 4 bases from V and 4 bases from J; bases unmatched to any gene: 11. Looked up from germline, CDR1 is SGHTS and CDR2 is YDEGEE. In DNA, the CDR3 is TGTGCCAGCAGCCGCAGACAGGGTACGAGGAATCAGCCCCAGCATTTT. Its protein is CASSRRQGTRNQPQHF.